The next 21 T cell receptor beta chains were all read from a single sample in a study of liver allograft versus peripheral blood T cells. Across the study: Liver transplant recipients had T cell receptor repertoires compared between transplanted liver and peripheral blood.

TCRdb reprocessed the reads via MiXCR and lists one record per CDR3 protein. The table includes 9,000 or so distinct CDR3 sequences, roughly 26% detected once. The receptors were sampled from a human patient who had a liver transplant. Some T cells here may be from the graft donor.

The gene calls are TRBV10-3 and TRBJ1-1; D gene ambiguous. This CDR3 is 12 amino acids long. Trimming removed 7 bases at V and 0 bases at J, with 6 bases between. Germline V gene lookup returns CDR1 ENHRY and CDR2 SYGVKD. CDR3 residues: CAIKTLNTEAFF. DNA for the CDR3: TGTGCCATCAAGACACTGAACACTGAAGCTTTCTTT.

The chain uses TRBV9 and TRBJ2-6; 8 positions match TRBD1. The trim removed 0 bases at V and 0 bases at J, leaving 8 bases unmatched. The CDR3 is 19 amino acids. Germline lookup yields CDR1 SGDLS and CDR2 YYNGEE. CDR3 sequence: CASSVALGTGSSGANVLTF. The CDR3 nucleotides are TGTGCCAGCAGCGTAGCTCTCGGGACAGGTAGCTCTGGGGCCAACGTCCTGACTTTC.

DNA for the CDR3: TGTGCCAGCATCTACGACAGATCCGGCAATCAGCCCCAGCATTTT. It encodes CASIYDRSGNQPQHF. This rearrangement joins TRBV9 to TRBJ1-5; TRBD1 is a possible D gene (5 bases). Germline CDR1 and CDR2: SGDLS and YYNGEE. The CDR3 has 15 amino acids. The germline V and J ends were trimmed by 6 bases and 2 bases, with 15 bases remaining between them.

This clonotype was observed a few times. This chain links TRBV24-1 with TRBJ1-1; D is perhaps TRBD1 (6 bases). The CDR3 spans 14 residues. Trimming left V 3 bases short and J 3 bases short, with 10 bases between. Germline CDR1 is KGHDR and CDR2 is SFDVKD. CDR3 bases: TGTGCCACCAGTGATACCGGGACACACACTGAAGCTTTCTTT. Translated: CATSDTGTHTEAFF.

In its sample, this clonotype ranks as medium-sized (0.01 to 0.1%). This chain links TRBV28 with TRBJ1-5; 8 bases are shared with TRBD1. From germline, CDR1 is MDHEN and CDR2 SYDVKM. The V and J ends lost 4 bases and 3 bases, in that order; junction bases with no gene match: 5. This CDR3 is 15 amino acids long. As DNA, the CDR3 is TGTGCCAGCAGTTATCGGGGACAGGACAATCAGCCCCAGCATTTT. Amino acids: CASSYRGQDNQPQHF.

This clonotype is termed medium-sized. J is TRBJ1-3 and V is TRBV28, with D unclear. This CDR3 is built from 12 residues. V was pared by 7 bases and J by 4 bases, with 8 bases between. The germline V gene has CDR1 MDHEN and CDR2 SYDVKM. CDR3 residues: CASINSGNTIYF. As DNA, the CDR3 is TGTGCCAGCATCAACTCAGGAAACACCATATATTTT.

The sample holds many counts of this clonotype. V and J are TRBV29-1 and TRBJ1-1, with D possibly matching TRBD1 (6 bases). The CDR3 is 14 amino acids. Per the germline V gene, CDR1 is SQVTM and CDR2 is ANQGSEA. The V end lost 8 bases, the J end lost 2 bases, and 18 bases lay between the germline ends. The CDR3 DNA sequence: TGCAGCATTGGGGGCGGGGGGGGTAACACTGAAGCTTTCTTT. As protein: CSIGGGGGNTEAFF.

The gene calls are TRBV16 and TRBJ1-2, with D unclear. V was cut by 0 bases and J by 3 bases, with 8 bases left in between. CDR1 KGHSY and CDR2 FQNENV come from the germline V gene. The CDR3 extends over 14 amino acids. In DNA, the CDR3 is TGTGCCAGCAGCCAATCGCGGGAGTACTATGGCTACACCTTC. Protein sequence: CASSQSREYYGYTF.

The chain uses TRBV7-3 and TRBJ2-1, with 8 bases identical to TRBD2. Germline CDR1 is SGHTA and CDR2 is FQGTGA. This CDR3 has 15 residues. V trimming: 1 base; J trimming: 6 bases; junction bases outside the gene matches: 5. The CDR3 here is CASSLNSGVGNEQFF. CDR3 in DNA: TGTGCCAGCAGCTTAAATAGCGGGGTAGGCAATGAGCAGTTCTTC.

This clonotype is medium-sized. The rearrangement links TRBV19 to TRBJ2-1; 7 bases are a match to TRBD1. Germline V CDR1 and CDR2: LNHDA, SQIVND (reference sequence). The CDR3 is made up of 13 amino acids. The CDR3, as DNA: TGTGTCCCCAGACAGGGAGCTTACAATGAGCAGTTCTTC. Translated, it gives CVPRQGAYNEQFF.

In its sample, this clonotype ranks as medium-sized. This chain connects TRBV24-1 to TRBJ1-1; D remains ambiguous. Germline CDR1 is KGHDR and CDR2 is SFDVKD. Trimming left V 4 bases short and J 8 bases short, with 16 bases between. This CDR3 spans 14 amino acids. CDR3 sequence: CATSDKDTFTEAFF. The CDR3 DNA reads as TGTGCCACCAGTGACAAAGACACCTTTACCGAAGCTTTCTTT.

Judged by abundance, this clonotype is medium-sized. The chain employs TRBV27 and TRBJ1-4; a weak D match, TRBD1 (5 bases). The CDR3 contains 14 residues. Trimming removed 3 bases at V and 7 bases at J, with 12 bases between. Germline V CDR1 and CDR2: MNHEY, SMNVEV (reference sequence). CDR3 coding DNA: TGTGCCAGCAGTTTCGCAGGGTCCATTGAAAAACTGTTTTTT. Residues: CASSFAGSIEKLFF.

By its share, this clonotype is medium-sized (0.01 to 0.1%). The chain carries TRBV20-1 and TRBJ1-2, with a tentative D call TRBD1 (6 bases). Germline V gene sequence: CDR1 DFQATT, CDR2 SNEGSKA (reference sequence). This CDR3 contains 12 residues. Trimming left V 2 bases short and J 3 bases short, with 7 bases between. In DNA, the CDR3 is TGCAGTGCTAGAAACAGGGACTATGGCTACACCTTC. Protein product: CSARNRDYGYTF.

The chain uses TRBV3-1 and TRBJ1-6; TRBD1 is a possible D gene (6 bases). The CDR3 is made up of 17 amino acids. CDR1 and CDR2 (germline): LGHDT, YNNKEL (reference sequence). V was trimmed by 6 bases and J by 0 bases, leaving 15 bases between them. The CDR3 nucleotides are TGTGCCAGCAGAAAGGACAGCAGAAGCTCCTATAATTCACCCCTCCACTTT. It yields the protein CASRKDSRSSYNSPLHF.

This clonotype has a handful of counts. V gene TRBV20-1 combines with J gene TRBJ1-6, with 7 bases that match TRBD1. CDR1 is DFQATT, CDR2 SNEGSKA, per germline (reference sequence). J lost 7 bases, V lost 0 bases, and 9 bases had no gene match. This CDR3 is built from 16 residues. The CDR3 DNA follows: TGCAGTGCTAGAGATCTGAGGGGGCGTCAGAATTCACCCCTCCACTTT. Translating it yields CSARDLRGRQNSPLHF.

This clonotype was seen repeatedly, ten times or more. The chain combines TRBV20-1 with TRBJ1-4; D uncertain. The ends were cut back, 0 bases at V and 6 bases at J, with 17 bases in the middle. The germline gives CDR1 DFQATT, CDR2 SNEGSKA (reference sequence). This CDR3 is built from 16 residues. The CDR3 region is CSARDPLNNDYEKLFF. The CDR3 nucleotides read TGCAGTGCTAGAGATCCCTTAAATAATGATTATGAAAAACTGTTTTTT.

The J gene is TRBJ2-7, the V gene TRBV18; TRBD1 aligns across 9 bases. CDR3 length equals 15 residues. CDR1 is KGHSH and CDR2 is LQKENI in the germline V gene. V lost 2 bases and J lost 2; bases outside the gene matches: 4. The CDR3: CASSPGQGSTYEQYF. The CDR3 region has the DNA TGTGCCAGCTCACCAGGACAGGGGAGTACCTACGAGCAGTACTTC.

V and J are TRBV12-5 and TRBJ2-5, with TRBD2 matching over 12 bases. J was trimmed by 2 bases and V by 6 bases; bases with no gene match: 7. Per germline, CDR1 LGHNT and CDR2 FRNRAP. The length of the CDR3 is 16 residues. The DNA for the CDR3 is TGTGCTAGTGGCTCGACTAGCGGGGGCCCTCAAGAGACCCAGTACTTC. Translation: CASGSTSGGPQETQYF.

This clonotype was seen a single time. CDR3 DNA sequence: TGTGCCAGCAGCGTATGGGGGGACAGCCCTTTCTTT. It translates to CASSVWGDSPFF. The rearrangement links TRBV9 to TRBJ1-1, with 7 bases lining up with TRBD1. The CDR3 covers 12 residues. Germline CDR1 is SGDLS and CDR2 is YYNGEE. Losses at the gene ends were 1 base for V and 12 bases for J; bases not matched to a gene: 6.

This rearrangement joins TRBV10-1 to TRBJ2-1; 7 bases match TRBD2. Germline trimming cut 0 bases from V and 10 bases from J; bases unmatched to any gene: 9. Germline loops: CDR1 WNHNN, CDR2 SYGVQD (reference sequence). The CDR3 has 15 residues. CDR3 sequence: CASSESGGGPREQFF. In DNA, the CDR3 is TGCGCCAGCAGTGAGTCTGGGGGAGGGCCACGGGAGCAGTTCTTC.

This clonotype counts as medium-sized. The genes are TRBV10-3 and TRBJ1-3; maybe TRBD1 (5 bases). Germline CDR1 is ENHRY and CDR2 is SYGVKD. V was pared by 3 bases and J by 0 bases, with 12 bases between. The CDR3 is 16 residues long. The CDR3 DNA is TGTGCCATCAGTGATAGGGGCGCAAGCTCTGGAAACACCATATATTTT. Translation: CAISDRGASSGNTIYF.